The rows below give T cell receptor beta chains drawn from one sample of a study of cytotoxic CD8 clonotypes in ibrutinib-treated CLL. Clones were read by immunoSEQ multiplex PCR, and TCRdb kept only the in-frame ones, dropping some. Counted here are 160,000 or so clones, 84% occurring once; the ten biggest clones make up about 5%. The sample consisted of PBMCs, taken after 24 months of ibrutinib treatment. The receptors were gathered from a human donor with chronic lymphocytic leukemia. CDR3s include the opening cysteine and the closing phenylalanine or tryptophan. D genes are given only for firm matches. Where a row states a size, it is once, few, many or the class of an expanded clone; other rows omit it.

d_gene: -; j_gene: TRBJ1-1; v_gene: TRBV30; abundance: -; CDR3nt: TGTGCCTGGAGTGTAGGATGGCAGGGAGACACTGAAGCTTTCTTT; CDR3aa: CAWSVGWQGDTEAFF
d_gene: TRBD2; j_gene: TRBJ2-1; v_gene: TRBV9; abundance: -; CDR3nt: TGTGCCAGCAGCCCCCGGGGGGTGGGATACAATGAGCAGTTCTTC; CDR3aa: CASSPRGVGYNEQFF
d_gene: -; j_gene: TRBJ2-1; v_gene: TRBV2; abundance: once; CDR3nt: TGTGCCAGCAGTGAAGCCCTAGCGAGTGAGCAGTTCTTC; CDR3aa: CASSEALASEQFF
d_gene: TRBD2; j_gene: TRBJ2-3; v_gene: TRBV7-2; abundance: -; CDR3nt: TGTGCCAGCAGCTTTGTTAGCGGGAGTGGCACGCAGTATTTT; CDR3aa: CASSFVSGSGTQYF
d_gene: -; j_gene: TRBJ2-1; v_gene: TRBV19; abundance: -; CDR3nt: TGTGCCAGTAAAAAGGGTACCACCTTCAACAATGAGCAGTTCTTC; CDR3aa: CASKKGTTFNNEQFF
d_gene: -; j_gene: TRBJ1-1; v_gene: TRBV6-5; abundance: -; CDR3nt: TGTGCCAGCAGTTACTCGATTTATCAGGTCCCCCCTGAAGCTTTCTTT; CDR3aa: CASSYSIYQVPPEAFF
d_gene: -; j_gene: TRBJ2-7; v_gene: TRBV7-8; abundance: -; CDR3nt: TGTGCCAGCAGACGCTTCCGGGACACCACCTACGAGCAGTACTTC; CDR3aa: CASRRFRDTTYEQYF
d_gene: TRBD1; j_gene: TRBJ1-5; v_gene: TRBV15; abundance: -; CDR3nt: TGTGCCACCAGCGTCCTTCTTCCGGGACAGTCACCCCAGCATTTT; CDR3aa: CATSVLLPGQSPQHF
d_gene: TRBD1; j_gene: TRBJ1-2; v_gene: TRBV5-5; abundance: -; CDR3nt: TGTGCCAGCAGCTACCCGCGGACAGGCTATGGCTACACCTTC; CDR3aa: CASSYPRTGYGYTF
d_gene: TRBD1; j_gene: TRBJ2-7; v_gene: TRBV14; abundance: -; CDR3nt: TGTGCCAGCAGCCACTGGACAGGGCCGACCTACGAGCAGTACTTC; CDR3aa: CASSHWTGPTYEQYF
d_gene: -; j_gene: TRBJ2-2; v_gene: TRBV7-2; abundance: medium-sized; CDR3nt: TGTGCCAGCAGCTTAGATGGCGTCGGGGAGCTGTTTTTT; CDR3aa: CASSLDGVGELFF
d_gene: -; j_gene: TRBJ2-6; v_gene: TRBV19; abundance: -; CDR3nt: TGTGCCATTAAGGACCTGCGCTCTGGGGCCAACGTCCTGACTTTC; CDR3aa: CAIKDLRSGANVLTF
d_gene: TRBD2; j_gene: TRBJ2-7; v_gene: TRBV5-4; abundance: -; CDR3nt: TGTGCCAGCGGCGGGAGGACTAGCGGGAGTTACGAGCAGTACTTC; CDR3aa: CASGGRTSGSYEQYF
d_gene: -; j_gene: TRBJ2-3; v_gene: TRBV9; abundance: few; CDR3nt: TGTGCCAGCAGCGTAGCTGGGGTAATCACAGATACGCAGTATTTT; CDR3aa: CASSVAGVITDTQYF
d_gene: TRBD1; j_gene: TRBJ2-7; v_gene: TRBV7-3; abundance: -; CDR3nt: TGTGCCAGCAGCTTGACAGGGCCCCTCAACGAGCAGTACTTC; CDR3aa: CASSLTGPLNEQYF
d_gene: TRBD1; j_gene: TRBJ1-2; v_gene: TRBV19; abundance: -; CDR3nt: TGTGCCAGTAGTCTGGGACAGTTGGGCTACACCTTC; CDR3aa: CASSLGQLGYTF
d_gene: -; j_gene: TRBJ1-4; v_gene: TRBV15; abundance: -; CDR3nt: TGTGCCACCAGCAGAGAAGGCGGGAAGGGGGAAAAACTGTTTTTT; CDR3aa: CATSREGGKGEKLFF
d_gene: TRBD1; j_gene: TRBJ1-1; v_gene: TRBV6-5; abundance: -; CDR3nt: TGTGCCAGCAGTTACCCTAGACAGGGGCGGGCTTTCTTT; CDR3aa: CASSYPRQGRAFF
d_gene: -; j_gene: TRBJ1-4; v_gene: TRBV9; abundance: -; CDR3nt: TGTGCCAGCACCGCTGAAAATGGGGGGTATGGAGAAAAACTGTTTTTT; CDR3aa: CASTAENGGYGEKLFF
d_gene: -; j_gene: TRBJ1-3; v_gene: TRBV6-5; abundance: -; CDR3nt: TGTGCCAGCAGTTACGGGGAAGCCGGAAACACCATATATTTT; CDR3aa: CASSYGEAGNTIYF
d_gene: -; j_gene: TRBJ1-1; v_gene: TRBV7-9; abundance: -; CDR3nt: TGTGCCAGCAGCTTCTCCTTGAACACTGAAGCTTTCTTT; CDR3aa: CASSFSLNTEAFF
d_gene: -; j_gene: TRBJ2-7; v_gene: TRBV7-3; abundance: -; CDR3nt: TGTGCCAGCAGCCAGCCCCGACGTGAGCAGTACTTC; CDR3aa: CASSQPRREQYF
d_gene: TRBD2; j_gene: TRBJ2-5; v_gene: TRBV27; abundance: -; CDR3nt: TGTGCCAGCATACCCCAGGGACTAGCGGGGGAGACCCAGTACTTC; CDR3aa: CASIPQGLAGETQYF
d_gene: -; j_gene: TRBJ2-6; v_gene: TRBV7-9; abundance: -; CDR3nt: TGTGCCAGCAGTTTTCAGGGCTCTGGGGCCAACGTCCTGACTTTC; CDR3aa: CASSFQGSGANVLTF
d_gene: -; j_gene: TRBJ1-1; v_gene: TRBV19; abundance: -; CDR3nt: TGTGCCAGTAGTACCCCCTCACTTGGGGCTGAAGCTTTCTTT; CDR3aa: CASSTPSLGAEAFF
d_gene: -; j_gene: TRBJ2-5; v_gene: TRBV6-6; abundance: -; CDR3nt: TGTGCCTGTACAGGGAGTTCAGAGACCCAGTACTTC; CDR3aa: CACTGSSETQYF
d_gene: TRBD1; j_gene: TRBJ1-4; v_gene: TRBV9; abundance: once; CDR3nt: TGTGCCAGCAGCGTAGAGGGACAGTTAAATGAAAAACTGTTTTTT; CDR3aa: CASSVEGQLNEKLFF
d_gene: -; j_gene: TRBJ2-3; v_gene: TRBV7-2; abundance: -; CDR3nt: TGTGCCAGCAGCTTATTTGCAGGGCGAATGGCAGATACGCAGTATTTT; CDR3aa: CASSLFAGRMADTQYF
d_gene: TRBD1; j_gene: TRBJ1-4; v_gene: TRBV5-4; abundance: -; CDR3nt: TGTGCCAGCAGCTTTTTTGACAGGGCGGCTAATGAAAAACTGTTTTTT; CDR3aa: CASSFFDRAANEKLFF
d_gene: -; j_gene: TRBJ2-2; v_gene: TRBV29-1; abundance: -; CDR3nt: TGCAGCGGGCAGCGGAACACCGGGGAGCTGTTTTTT; CDR3aa: CSGQRNTGELFF
d_gene: TRBD1; j_gene: TRBJ2-5; v_gene: TRBV4-1; abundance: few; CDR3nt: TGCGCCAGCAGTCCCGGACAGGCTAACCAAGAGACCCAGTACTTC; CDR3aa: CASSPGQANQETQYF
d_gene: TRBD2; j_gene: TRBJ2-7; v_gene: TRBV4-3; abundance: -; CDR3nt: TGCGCCAGCAGCCAAGGACTAGCAGGCGAGCAGTACTTC; CDR3aa: CASSQGLAGEQYF
d_gene: -; j_gene: TRBJ1-1; v_gene: TRBV7-9; abundance: -; CDR3nt: TGTGCTAGCCGGGAGGACGGCTTGAACACTGAAGCTTTCTTT; CDR3aa: CASREDGLNTEAFF